The sequence of this T cell receptor beta chain was determined in a study of OX40 agonist ivuxolimab in advanced cancers. Study context: Hepatocellular carcinoma, melanoma, renal cell or head and neck cancer was diagnosed in the dose-escalation patients. Study-level findings and limits: The work left the antigen specificity of expanded peripheral T cells undetermined. There was clonal expansion of CD4+ and CD8+ blood T cells by week 6 at 0.1 to 3.0 mg/kg. Low clonal expansion, among the lowest seen, marked partial responders at 0.1-3.0 mg/kg.

As to this clone: What it recognizes is unknown.

The CDR3 loop spans 15 amino acids. V dropped 8 bases and J dropped 0 bases, with 14 bases sitting between them. Germline values: CDR1 MDHEN, CDR2 SYDVKM. The assay was immunoSEQ multiplex PCR, and TCRdb's table has in-frame clones only and misses some. The table lists 60,000 to 85,000 clones, approximately 95% of them singletons, with just over 20% in the top ten. The sequence was obtained from an adult with an advanced solid tumor such as melanoma, head and neck, liver or kidney cancer. The starting material was CD4+ or CD8+ T cells sorted from blood, obtained in a trial of the OX40 agonist ivuxolimab. The chain joins TRBV28 to TRBJ1-3; D is uncertain. In DNA, the CDR3 is TGTGCCAGCGGAGGCGGGGTCTCCTCTGGAAACACCATATATTTT. It is translated as CASGGGVSSGNTIYF.